This TCR beta chain was captured by sequencing in a study of cytotoxic CD8 clonotypes in ibrutinib-treated CLL. The study, taken as a whole, reports: Ibrutinib response saw clonality rise, and progression saw it return toward baseline. Under treatment, the uncommon public clonotypes either contracted or remained stable. Sustained-remission and progressing patients had unequal sampling times.

Remarks on this clone: What it binds is unknown.

J lost 5 bases, V lost 0 bases, and 3 bases had no gene match. The length of the CDR3 is 14 residues. Looked up from germline, CDR1 is SGHVS and CDR2 is FNYEAQ. Using immunoSEQ multiplex PCR, the repertoire was profiled, and TCRdb retains in-frame clones only, with some absent. Here the sample spans approximately 53,000 clones, over 65% being singletons. The TCR originated in a human donor with chronic lymphocytic leukemia. The chain combines TRBV7-6 with TRBJ2-5; 7 nucleotides agree with TRBD1. Material: PBMCs, obtained after 24 months of ibrutinib treatment. CDR3 nucleotide sequence: TGTGCCAGCAGCTTAGCAGGGGGCTGGGAGACCCAGTACTTC. Protein sequence: CASSLAGGWETQYF.